Each of the 2 T cell receptor beta chains below was sequenced from the same sample in a study of blood T cell repertoires in COVID-19. TCRdb's copy holds only in-frame clones and misses some; the assay was immunoSEQ multiplex PCR. The profile shows 150,000 to 200,000 clones, approximately 90% of them singletons. The sample comprised peripheral blood. These receptors originate from a woman in her seventies with COVID-19, enrolled during active disease.

This clone was recorded only once. J is TRBJ1-2 and V is TRBV9, with D perhaps TRBD1 (6 bases). The germline V and J ends were trimmed by 6 bases and 8 bases, with 14 bases remaining between them. CDR3 length equals 12 residues. The germline CDR1 and CDR2 sequences are SGDLS and YYNGEE. The CDR3 coding sequence is TGTGCCAGCACCGGCCGGGACAACGGCTACACCTTC. Translated: CASTGRDNGYTF.

The rearrangement links TRBV4-2 to TRBJ1-1, with 8 bases lining up with TRBD1. Germline V lookup: CDR1 LGHNA, CDR2 YNFKEQ. The CDR3 extends over 16 amino acids. Germline trimming cut 1 base from V and 5 bases from J; bases unmatched to any gene: 9. The CDR3 DNA follows: TGTGCCAGCAGCCAAGCTTACGGGACAGGTCTTACTGAAGCTTTCTTT. Its translation is CASSQAYGTGLTEAFF.